Presented here are 26 T cell receptor beta chains from one specimen sequenced in a study of blood T cells in healthy people across ages. Through a sample-barcoded 5' primer and a J-beta primer mix, a second PCR was run for roughly 6 to 11 cycles. A single record per CDR3 protein comes from TCRdb applying MiXCR to the 5' RACE reads. The sample records some 920,000 distinct CDR3 sequences, roughly 51% being singletons. Sequencing used blood. The receptors stem from a woman between 55 and 75 years old in good health.

In the case of this clonotype: A much larger clone sits a single nucleotide away, making a read error possible. The chain recombines TRBV25-1 with TRBJ2-1; no definite D call. The CDR3 extends over 11 amino acids. Trimming shortened V by 4 bases and J by 8 bases, and 6 bases separated the two germline ends. Germline-derived CDR1 and CDR2 are MGHDK and SYGVNS. CDR3 in amino acids: CASSVYDEQFF. Written as DNA, the CDR3 is TGTGCCAGCAGTGTTTACGATGAGCAGTTCTTC.

The chain carries TRBV7-3 and TRBJ2-3, with D possibly matching TRBD1 (6 bases). The germline CDR1 and CDR2 sequences are SGHTA and FQGTGA. The V and J ends lost 4 bases and 4 bases respectively, with 9 bases between them. This CDR3 spans 13 amino acids. The CDR3 loop is CASSSQGPDTQYF. The CDR3 DNA reads as TGTGCCAGCAGCTCACAGGGTCCAGATACGCAGTATTTT.

The rearrangement links TRBV5-1 to TRBJ1-2, with TRBD1 matching over 8 bases. Germline-derived CDR1 and CDR2 are SGHRS and YFSETQ. The trim removed 4 bases at V and 6 bases at J, leaving 14 bases unmatched. The CDR3 consists of 16 residues. The CDR3 DNA reads TGCGCCAGCAGCCTGATCCCCGGGACAGGTTTCGATGGCTACACCTTC. It codes for CASSLIPGTGFDGYTF.

This clonotype appeared a few times. Being one base from a much bigger clone, this may be a read error. The chain combines TRBV20-1 with TRBJ2-5; D uncertain. Trimming stripped 6 bases from V and 0 bases from J, with 5 bases between. CDR3 length: 11 amino acids. Germline V CDR1 and CDR2: DFQATT, SNEGSKA (reference sequence). The CDR3 DNA reads TGCAGTGCGGACCACCAAGAGACCCAGTACTTC. This sequence encodes CSADHQETQYF.

This clonotype was recorded only once. The V gene is TRBV12-3 or TRBV12-4, the J gene TRBJ1-1, with D unresolved. The CDR3 covers 14 residues. The V gene lost 5 bases and the J gene lost 3 bases, with 13 bases spanning the gap. The CDR3 DNA is TGTGCCAGCAGTCTTGGGGAGTCGGACACTGAAGCTTTCTTT. It is translated as CASSLGESDTEAFF.

The chain recombines TRBV27 with TRBJ2-3, with TRBD2 matching 9 bases. Losses at the gene ends were 6 bases for V and 2 bases for J; bases not matched to a gene: 6. Per germline, CDR1 MNHEY and CDR2 SMNVEV (reference sequence). CDR3 length: 15 residues. CDR3 protein: CASSLLAGHTDTQYF. For the CDR3, the DNA is TGTGCCAGCAGCCTTCTAGCGGGGCACACAGATACGCAGTATTTT.

This clonotype was counted a few times. This rearrangement joins TRBV7-7 to TRBJ2-4; tentatively, D is TRBD1 (5 bases). The DNA end is more similar to TRBJ2-7, so the J call may be wrong. The CDR3 has 13 amino acids. Germline CDR1 SSHAT, CDR2 FNYEAQ (reference sequence). The CDR3 DNA sequence: TGTGCCAGCAGTAAGGGGTTGGGCTACGAGCAGTACTTC. It yields the protein CASSKGLGYEQYF.

J is TRBJ1-6 and V is TRBV2; D not certain. V lost 7 bases and J 7 bases, leaving 5 bases between the germline ends. The length of the CDR3 is 11 residues. The germline CDR1 and CDR2 sequences are SNHLY and FYNNEI. CDR3 region: CASTDNSPLHF. The CDR3 region has the DNA TGTGCCAGCACCGACAATTCACCCCTCCACTTT.

The V call is TRBV20-1, the J call TRBJ2-4; perhaps TRBD1 as D (6 bases). Per the germline V gene, CDR1 is DFQATT and CDR2 is SNEGSKA (reference sequence). The CDR3 runs to 16 residues. Between the trimmed V and J ends, which lost 3 bases and 0 bases, there was a span of 15 bases. The CDR3 sequence: CSARSGQNLAKNIQYF. CDR3 coding DNA: TGCAGTGCTAGGTCCGGACAGAATCTAGCCAAAAACATTCAGTACTTC.

The V gene is TRBV7-3, the J gene TRBJ2-5, with D unresolved. The CDR3 consists of 14 residues. V was shortened by 4 bases and J by 7 bases, with 16 bases between the two germline ends. CDR1 and CDR2 (germline): SGHTA, FQGTGA. Written as DNA, the CDR3 is TGTGCCAGCAGCTCAGGTCCCCCTTTCGGGACCCAGTACTTC. It yields the protein CASSSGPPFGTQYF.

This clonotype appeared a few times. J is TRBJ2-3 and V is TRBV12-3 or TRBV12-4; TRBD2 might be the D (5 bases). V was cut by 5 bases and J by 2 bases, with 14 bases left in between. The CDR3 has 15 amino acids. This CDR3 is CASSIHGESTDTQYF. The CDR3 nucleotides read TGTGCCAGCAGTATCCACGGGGAGTCCACAGATACGCAGTATTTT.

The CDR3 DNA follows: TGTGCCAGCAGTCGCGGAGCAGGGGGATCCTACAATGAGCAGTTCTTC. Translated: CASSRGAGGSYNEQFF. This rearrangement joins TRBV27 to TRBJ2-1, with 7 bases matching TRBD1. Germline assignment: CDR1 MNHEY and CDR2 SMNVEV (reference sequence). J lost 1 base, V lost 5 bases, and 8 bases had no gene match. The CDR3 contains 16 residues.

Notes on this clonotype: A junction end diverges from the germline sequence, so it may reflect a read error. CDR3 in DNA: TGTACCACCGGTGCCAGCGGGAGAGGTATGAATGAGCAGTTCTTC. Protein product: CTTGASGRGMNEQFF. This chain connects TRBV24-1 to TRBJ2-1; 8 positions agree with TRBD2. Per germline, CDR1 KGHDR and CDR2 SFDVKD. The CDR3 contains 15 residues.

This clonotype was counted between two and nine times. This chain joins TRBV7-2 and TRBJ1-1; TRBD1 is a possible D gene (6 bases). Germline V lookup: CDR1 SGHTA, CDR2 FQGNSA. Trimming removed 5 bases from V and 10 bases from J, with 17 bases in between. This CDR3 is 13 amino acids long. The CDR3 DNA reads as TGTGCCAGCAGCACCCGCGGGGGCCTGGCAGCTTTCTTT. It codes for CASSTRGGLAAFF.

This clonotype has a handful of counts. J is TRBJ2-3 and V is TRBV29-1, with 11 positions matching TRBD2. V gave up 7 bases and J gave up 0 bases; unmatched junction bases: 3. Per germline, CDR1 SQVTM and CDR2 ANQGSEA. CDR3 length: 14 amino acids. DNA for the CDR3: TGCAGCGGGGGGACTAGCGGAAGCACAGATACGCAGTATTTT. Its translation is CSGGTSGSTDTQYF.

The chain has TRBV27 and TRBJ2-7; TRBD1 might be the D (5 bases). The length of the CDR3 is 14 residues. Germline V gene sequence: CDR1 MNHEY, CDR2 SMNVEV (reference sequence). V was clipped by 7 bases and J by 2 bases, with 15 bases between them. The CDR3 nucleotides are TGTGCCAGCAAAACAGGTACCGCACCCTACGAGCAGTACTTC. It yields the protein CASKTGTAPYEQYF.

Remarks on this clonotype: Its ends do not fully match the called genes, so a read error is possible. The V call is TRBV20-1, the J call TRBJ2-7; 9 nucleotides match TRBD2. Germline CDR1 and CDR2: DFQATT and SNEGSKA (reference sequence). The CDR3 is 15 residues long. For the CDR3, the DNA is TGCAGTGCGCAACAGACTAGCGGCGAACTCAATGAGCGGTTCTTC. Protein: CSAQQTSGELNERFF.

The V gene is TRBV7-9, the J gene TRBJ2-1; D may match TRBD1 or TRBD2 (5 bases each). CDR3 length: 13 residues. Germline CDR1 is SEHNR and CDR2 is FQNEAQ (reference sequence). V lost 4 bases and J 7 bases, leaving 11 bases between the germline ends. This CDR3 reads CASSSRDANEQFF. As DNA, the CDR3 is TGTGCCAGCAGCTCTCGGGACGCGAATGAGCAGTTCTTC. The full variable domain, completed using reference TRBV7-9 and TRBJ2-1, is DTGVSQNPRHKITKRGQNVTFRCDPISEHNRLYWYRQTLGQGPEFLTYFQNEAQLEKSRLLSDRFSAERPKGSFSTLEIQRTEQGDSAMYLCASSSRDANEQFFGPGTRLTVL.

CDR3 nucleotide sequence: TGTGCCACCAGCAGCCCTGGGAGAACGAAAATATCCTACAATGAGCAGTTCTTC. Translated, it gives CATSSPGRTKISYNEQFF. This sequence joins TRBV15 and TRBJ2-1; perhaps TRBD2 as D (5 bases). The V gene's germline CDR1 is LNHNV and CDR2 YYDKDF (reference sequence). The CDR3 is 18 amino acids. V was clipped by 3 bases and J by 1 base, with 19 bases between them. Based on the CDR3 plus reference TRBV15 and TRBJ2-1, the full variable domain is DAMVIQNPRYQVTQFGKPVTLSCSQTLNHNVMYWYQQKSSQAPKLLFHYYDKDFNNEADTPDNFQSRRPNTSFCFLDIRSPGLGDTAMYLCATSSPGRTKISYNEQFFGPGTRLTVL.

The chain recombines TRBV20-1 with TRBJ2-1; no definite D call. Germline V gene lookup returns CDR1 DFQATT and CDR2 SNEGSKA (reference sequence). V was trimmed by 6 bases and J by 4 bases, leaving 13 bases between them. The CDR3 length is 13 residues. CDR3 nucleotides: TGCAGTGCCAGCCGGACGGCTTACAATGAGCAGTTCTTC. Protein product: CSASRTAYNEQFF.

The chain carries TRBV6-6 and TRBJ2-5, with TRBD2 as a possible D gene (6 bases). V lost 3 bases and J lost 4, with 9 bases in between. Germline lookup yields CDR1 MNHNY and CDR2 SVGAGI (reference sequence). This CDR3 comprises 13 residues. CDR3 sequence reads: CASSYSSAETQYF. The CDR3 DNA reads TGTGCCAGCAGTTATTCTAGCGCAGAGACCCAGTACTTC.

The chain has TRBV3-1 and TRBJ2-4; TRBD2 agrees at 7 bases. The J call may be faulty, since TRBJ2-7 better matches the DNA end. The length of the CDR3 is 16 residues. CDR1 and CDR2 from the germline V gene are LGHDT and YNNKEL (reference sequence). CDR3 loop: CASSRGSGPRFLEQYF. In DNA form, the CDR3 reads TGTGCCAGCAGCCGTGGTAGCGGGCCCAGATTTCTCGAGCAGTACTTC.

This clonotype was detected a few times. The chain is built from TRBV4-3 and TRBJ2-4, with 8 nucleotides matching TRBD1. Germline CDR1 is LGHNA and CDR2 is YSLEER. V trimming: 4 bases; J trimming: 9 bases; junction bases outside the gene matches: 8. The CDR3 extends over 14 amino acids. DNA for the CDR3: TGCGCCAGCAGCCCCGCAGGGGGCCAGGGCATTCAGTACTTC. Its protein product is CASSPAGGQGIQYF.

The V and J genes are TRBV2 and TRBJ1-5, with D hard to call. CDR1 is SNHLY, CDR2 FYNNEI, per germline. The CDR3 contains 14 residues. V lost 6 bases and J lost 3, with 12 bases in between. In DNA, the CDR3 is TGTGCCAGCAGGGCGGTTAGGGACAATCAGCCCCAGCATTTT. Translated, it gives CASRAVRDNQPQHF.

This clonotype was seen a handful of times. V usage is TRBV4-3 and J usage is TRBJ2-7, with 7 bases that match TRBD2. Germline loops: CDR1 LGHNA, CDR2 YSLEER. This CDR3 has 15 amino acids. DNA for the CDR3: TGCGCGACCGGGCGGGAGTTAGGGGCGTCCTACGAGCAGTACTTC. This gives the protein CATGRELGASYEQYF.

This chain joins TRBV20-1 and TRBJ2-1, with D perhaps given as TRBD1 or TRBD2 (6 bases each). The ends were cut back, 3 bases at V and 10 bases at J, with 13 bases in the middle. The CDR3 consists of 12 residues. Germline V gene data show CDR1 as DFQATT and CDR2 as SNEGSKA (reference sequence). The CDR3 is CSASKGGREQFF. The CDR3 DNA reads as TGCAGTGCTAGTAAGGGGGGACGGGAGCAGTTCTTC.